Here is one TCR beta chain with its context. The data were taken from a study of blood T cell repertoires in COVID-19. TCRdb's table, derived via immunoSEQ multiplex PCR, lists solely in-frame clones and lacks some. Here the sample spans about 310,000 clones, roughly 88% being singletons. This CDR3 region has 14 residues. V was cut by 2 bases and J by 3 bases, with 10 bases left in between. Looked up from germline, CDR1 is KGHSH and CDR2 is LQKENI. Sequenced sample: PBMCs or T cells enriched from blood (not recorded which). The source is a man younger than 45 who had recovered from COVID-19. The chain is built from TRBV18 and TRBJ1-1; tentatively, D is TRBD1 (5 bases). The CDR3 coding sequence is TGTGCCAGCTCACCAGCAGGGTTGGACACTGAAGCTTTCTTT. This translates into CASSPAGLDTEAFF.